This TCR beta chain was identified in a study of cytomegalovirus exposure and HLA in healthy donors. 60 Vbeta and 13 Jbeta primers were used in PCR. Profiling relied on immunoSEQ multiplex PCR, and the TCRdb table lists in-frame clones only, not all of them. The data contain around 120,000 clones, approximately 80% of them singletons. The CDR3 contains 14 residues. Trimming at V came to 6 bases and at J to 3 bases, leaving 9 bases not matched to a gene. Germline loops: CDR1 SQVTM, CDR2 ANQGSEA. This chain uses TRBV29-1 with TRBJ1-1; 8 bases align to TRBD1. The sequence came from a middle-aged woman in good health and CMV-seronegative. The specimen was PBMCs. This CDR3 is CSVETGGYDTEAFF. Written as DNA, the CDR3 is TGCAGCGTAGAAACAGGGGGGTATGACACTGAAGCTTTCTTT.